This TCR beta chain was profiled in a study of a mutant IDH1 vaccine in newly diagnosed glioma. In the study overall: Vaccines were begun 4-6 weeks after radiotherapy alone, or with temozolomide cycles.

The method was immunoSEQ multiplex PCR; TCRdb's version includes in-frame clones alone and lacks a portion of them. The table records roughly 130,000 clones, about four fifths of them present only once. General study findings and limits: It was over 85% of patients that developed vaccine-induced immune responses.

V dropped 1 base and J dropped 2; count of bases not matched to a gene: 1. Germline assignment: CDR1 LNHNV and CDR2 YYDKDF (reference sequence). CDR3 length: 16 amino acids. The time point was: week 11, during vaccination. In every dose of vaccine, 300 ug of mutant IDH1 20-mer peptide was given alongside topical imiquimod. In regard to this clone: Antigen specificity is unknown.

The sequence was collected from a man aged 40-55 years with glioma. The specimen was PBMCs, collected from a glioma patient whose treatment included an IDH1 peptide vaccine. The chain joins TRBV15 to TRBJ2-6; 8 bases line up with TRBD1. The CDR3 loop reads CATSRAQGAGANVLTF. CDR3 DNA sequence: TGTGCCACCAGCAGAGCACAGGGGGCTGGGGCCAACGTCCTGACTTTC.